The next 10 T cell receptor beta chains were all read from a single sample in a study of T cell responses to AZD1222 COVID-19 vaccine. Produced via immunoSEQ multiplex PCR; TCRdb's table is partial and in-frame only. The sample contains 150,000 to 200,000 clones, 80% to 95% of which appear only once. Sample: peripheral blood, taken 28 days after the second AZD1222 dose. These TCRs come from an adult who received the AZD1222 COVID-19 vaccine.

This rearrangement joins TRBV7-2 to TRBJ2-1; TRBD2 might be the D (6 bases). The CDR3 totals 10 residues. V was trimmed by 8 bases and J by 7 bases, leaving 6 bases between them. In germline, CDR1 is SGHTA, CDR2 FQGNSA. CDR3 sequence (DNA): TGTGCCAGCGGGAGGAATGAGCAGTTCTTC. Its translation: CASGRNEQFF.

This clone occurred many times. This chain connects TRBV6-1 to TRBJ2-7, with D perhaps TRBD1 or TRBD2 (5 bases each). CDR3 length: 14 residues. CDR1 and CDR2 (germline): MNHNS, SASEGT. Trimming removed 3 bases at V and 3 bases at J, with 12 bases between. CDR3 in amino acids: CASSDEAGSYEQYF. The CDR3, as DNA: TGTGCCAGCAGTGATGAGGCAGGGAGCTACGAGCAGTACTTC.

The chain uses TRBV13 and TRBJ2-7, with D perhaps TRBD2 (6 bases). This CDR3 contains 14 residues. CDR1 is PRHDT and CDR2 is FYEKMQ in the germline V gene (reference sequence). With 5 bases removed from V and 4 bases from J, the gap between germline ends came to 15 bases. The CDR3 loop reads CASSQKGTFYEQYF. Here the CDR3 DNA reads TGTGCCAGCAGCCAGAAAGGGACTTTTTACGAGCAGTACTTC. The full variable domain, rest sourced from reference TRBV13 and TRBJ2-7, is AAGVIQSPRHLIKEKRETATLKCYPIPRHDTVYWYQQGPGQDPQFLISFYEKMQSDKGSIPDRFSAQQFSDYHSELNMSSLELGDSALYFCASSQKGTFYEQYFGPGTRLTVT.

The V gene is TRBV7-2, the J gene TRBJ2-3, with no clear D. Trimming shortened V by 1 base and J by 2 bases, and 10 bases separated the two germline ends. Germline CDR1 is SGHTA and CDR2 is FQGNSA. The CDR3 is made up of 15 amino acids. The CDR3 loop is CASSLEGPATDTQYF. In DNA, the CDR3 is TGTGCCAGCAGCTTAGAGGGTCCCGCCACAGATACGCAGTATTTT.

This chain links TRBV6-2 or TRBV6-3 with TRBJ2-5, with D possibly being TRBD2 (5 bases). Germline CDR1 and CDR2: MNHEY and SVGEGT. V lost 2 bases, J lost 7 bases, and 8 bases lay in between. The CDR3 extends over 12 amino acids. CDR3 amino acids: CASSYPAGTQYF. The CDR3 DNA follows: TGTGCCAGCAGTTACCCGGCGGGGACCCAGTACTTC.

This clone has a single count. V usage is TRBV5-5 and J usage is TRBJ1-4; 7 bases are shared with TRBD1. CDR1 and CDR2 from the germline V gene are SGHKS and YYEKEE (reference sequence). With V trimmed by 4 bases and J by 7 bases, 7 bases remained unmatched. This CDR3 spans 14 amino acids. CDR3 DNA sequence: TGTGCCAGCAGCATCGGGACAGTCGGTGAAAAACTGTTTTTT. Protein sequence: CASSIGTVGEKLFF. The full variable domain, completed using reference TRBV5-5 and TRBJ1-4, is DAGVTQSPTHLIKTRGQQVTLRCSPISGHKSVSWYQQVLGQGPQFIFQYYEKEERGRGNFPDRFSARQFPNYSSELNVNALLLGDSALYLCASSIGTVGEKLFFGSGTQLSVL.

This sequence joins TRBV28 and TRBJ1-6, with 8 bases that match TRBD1. V shed 4 bases, J shed 7 bases, and the junction held 9 bases outside the gene matches. This CDR3 region has 16 residues. From germline, CDR1 is MDHEN and CDR2 SYDVKM. CDR3 sequence reads: CASSWVGTGVNSPLHF. CDR3 in DNA: TGTGCCAGCAGTTGGGTGGGGACAGGAGTCAATTCACCCCTCCACTTT.

The chain has TRBV3-1 (or the pseudogene TRBV3-2) and TRBJ1-6; 10 bases are shared with TRBD1. Germline V gene lookup returns CDR1 LGHDT and CDR2 YNNKEL (reference sequence). J lost 9 bases, V lost 4 bases, and 6 bases had no gene match. The CDR3 length is 15 residues. The CDR3 loop is CASSPRDRGFSPLHF. For the CDR3, the DNA is TGTGCCAGCAGCCCCCGGGACAGGGGCTTTTCACCCCTCCACTTT.

V gene TRBV10-3 combines with J gene TRBJ2-2; TRBD1 matches at 8 bases. Unmatched junction bases numbered 8, after V lost 7 bases and J lost 4 bases. Per germline, CDR1 ENHRY and CDR2 SYGVKD. This CDR3 contains 15 residues. The CDR3 DNA follows: TGTGCCATCACCCCCGGACAGGGACCCACCGGGGAGCTGTTTTTT. Its translation is CAITPGQGPTGELFF.

This clone was recorded once. The genes are TRBV7-9 and TRBJ2-1; D is perhaps TRBD1 (6 bases). This CDR3 contains 14 residues. The ends were cut back, 10 bases at V and 0 bases at J, with 13 bases in the middle. Germline CDR1 is SEHNR and CDR2 is FQNEAQ (reference sequence). The CDR3: CATTDSLSYNEQFF. DNA for the CDR3: TGTGCCACTACGGACAGTCTCTCCTACAATGAGCAGTTCTTC.